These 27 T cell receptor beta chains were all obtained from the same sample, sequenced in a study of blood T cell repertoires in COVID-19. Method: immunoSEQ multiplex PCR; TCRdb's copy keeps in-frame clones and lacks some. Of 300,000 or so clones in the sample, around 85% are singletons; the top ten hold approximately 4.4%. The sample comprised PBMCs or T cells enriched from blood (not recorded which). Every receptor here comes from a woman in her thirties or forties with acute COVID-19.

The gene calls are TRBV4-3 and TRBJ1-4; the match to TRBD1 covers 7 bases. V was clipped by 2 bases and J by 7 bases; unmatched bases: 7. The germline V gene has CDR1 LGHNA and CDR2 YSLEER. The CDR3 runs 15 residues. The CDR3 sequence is CASSQSGGRGEKLFF. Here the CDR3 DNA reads TGCGCCAGCAGCCAATCAGGGGGAAGGGGTGAAAAACTGTTTTTT.

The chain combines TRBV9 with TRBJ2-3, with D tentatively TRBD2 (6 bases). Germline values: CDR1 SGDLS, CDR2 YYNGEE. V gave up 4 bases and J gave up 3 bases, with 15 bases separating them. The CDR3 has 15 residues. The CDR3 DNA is TGTGCCAGCAGCCCCCGTGGGGCGGGGACAGATACGCAGTATTTT. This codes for CASSPRGAGTDTQYF.

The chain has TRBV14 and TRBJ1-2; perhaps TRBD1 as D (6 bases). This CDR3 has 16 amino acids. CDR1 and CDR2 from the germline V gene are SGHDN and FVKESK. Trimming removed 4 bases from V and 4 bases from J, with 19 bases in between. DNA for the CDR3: TGTGCCAGCAGCCCCACTGGCTGGGACATTGCCTATGGCTACACCTTC. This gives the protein CASSPTGWDIAYGYTF.

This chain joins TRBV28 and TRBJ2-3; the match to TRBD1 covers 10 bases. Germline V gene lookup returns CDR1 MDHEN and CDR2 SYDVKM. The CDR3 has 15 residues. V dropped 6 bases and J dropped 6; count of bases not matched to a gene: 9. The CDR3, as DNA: TGTGCCAGCAGGCTAGGGGGACAGGGGAGCGATACGCAGTATTTT. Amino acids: CASRLGGQGSDTQYF.

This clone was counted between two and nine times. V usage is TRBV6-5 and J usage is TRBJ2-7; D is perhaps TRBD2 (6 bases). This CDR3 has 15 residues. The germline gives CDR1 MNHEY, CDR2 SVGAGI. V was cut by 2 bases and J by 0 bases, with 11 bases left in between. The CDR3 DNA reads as TGTGCCAGCAGTTACCGGGGTAGCGGCTCCTACGAGCAGTACTTC. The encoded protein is CASSYRGSGSYEQYF.

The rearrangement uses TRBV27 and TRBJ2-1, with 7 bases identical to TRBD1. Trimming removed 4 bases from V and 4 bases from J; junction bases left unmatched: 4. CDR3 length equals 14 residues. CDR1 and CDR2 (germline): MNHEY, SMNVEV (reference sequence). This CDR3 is CASSSQGEYNEQFF. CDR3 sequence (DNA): TGTGCCAGCAGTTCGCAGGGGGAATACAATGAGCAGTTCTTC.

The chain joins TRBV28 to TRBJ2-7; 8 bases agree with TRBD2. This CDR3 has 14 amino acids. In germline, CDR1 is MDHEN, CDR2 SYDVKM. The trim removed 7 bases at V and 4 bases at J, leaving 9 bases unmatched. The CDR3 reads CASIRAGVLYEQYF. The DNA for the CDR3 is TGTGCCAGCATAAGAGCGGGAGTACTATACGAGCAGTACTTC.

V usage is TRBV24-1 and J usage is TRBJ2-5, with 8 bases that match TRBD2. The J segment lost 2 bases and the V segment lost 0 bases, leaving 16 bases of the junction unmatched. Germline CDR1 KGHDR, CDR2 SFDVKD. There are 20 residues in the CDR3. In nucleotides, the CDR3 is TGTGCCACCAGTGATTTGCCTTGTTTCCCCATAGCGGGGAAGCAAGAGACCCAGTACTTC. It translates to CATSDLPCFPIAGKQETQYF.

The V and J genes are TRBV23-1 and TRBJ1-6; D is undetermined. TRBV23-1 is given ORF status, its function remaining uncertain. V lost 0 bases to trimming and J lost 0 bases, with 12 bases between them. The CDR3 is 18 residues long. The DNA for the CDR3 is TGCGCCAGCAGTCAATCTAGTTCCCGGAGCTCCTATAATTCACCCCTCCACTTT. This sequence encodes CASSQSSSRSSYNSPLHF.

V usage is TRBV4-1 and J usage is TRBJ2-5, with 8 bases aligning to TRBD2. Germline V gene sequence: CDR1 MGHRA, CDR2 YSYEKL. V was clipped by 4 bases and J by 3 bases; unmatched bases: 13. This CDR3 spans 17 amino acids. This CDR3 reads CASSLSSGERGKETQYF. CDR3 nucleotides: TGCGCCAGCAGCCTCTCCTCGGGGGAGCGGGGGAAAGAGACCCAGTACTTC.

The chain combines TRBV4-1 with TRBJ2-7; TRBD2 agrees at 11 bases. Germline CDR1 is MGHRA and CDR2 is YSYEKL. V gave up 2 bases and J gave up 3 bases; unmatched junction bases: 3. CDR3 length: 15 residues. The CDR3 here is CASSQSGTSGYEQYF. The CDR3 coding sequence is TGCGCCAGCAGCCAATCCGGGACTAGCGGCTACGAGCAGTACTTC.

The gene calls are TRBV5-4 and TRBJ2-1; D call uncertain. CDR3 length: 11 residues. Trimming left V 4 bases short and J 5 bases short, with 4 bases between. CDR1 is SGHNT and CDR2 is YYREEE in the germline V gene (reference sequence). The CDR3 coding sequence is TGTGCCAGCAGCGCGGACAATGAGCAGTTCTTC. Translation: CASSADNEQFF.

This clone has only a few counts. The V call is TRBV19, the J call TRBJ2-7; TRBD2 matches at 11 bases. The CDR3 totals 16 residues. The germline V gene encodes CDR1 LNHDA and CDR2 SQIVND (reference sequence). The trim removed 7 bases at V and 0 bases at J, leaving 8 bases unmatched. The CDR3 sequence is CASMDPSGGHSYEQYF. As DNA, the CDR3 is TGTGCCAGTATGGACCCTAGCGGGGGGCACTCCTACGAGCAGTACTTC.

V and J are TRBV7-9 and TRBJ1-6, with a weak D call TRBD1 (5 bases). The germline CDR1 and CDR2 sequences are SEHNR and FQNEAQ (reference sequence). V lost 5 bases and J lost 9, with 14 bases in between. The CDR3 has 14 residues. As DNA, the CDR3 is TGTGCCAGCAGCGGGGCTCGATTCAGTTCACCCCTCCACTTT. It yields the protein CASSGARFSSPLHF. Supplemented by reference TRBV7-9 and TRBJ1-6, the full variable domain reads DTGVSQNPRHKITKRGQNVTFRCDPISEHNRLYWYRQTLGQGPEFLTYFQNEAQLEKSRLLSDRFSAERPKGSFSTLEIQRTEQGDSAMYLCASSGARFSSPLHFGNGTRLTVT.

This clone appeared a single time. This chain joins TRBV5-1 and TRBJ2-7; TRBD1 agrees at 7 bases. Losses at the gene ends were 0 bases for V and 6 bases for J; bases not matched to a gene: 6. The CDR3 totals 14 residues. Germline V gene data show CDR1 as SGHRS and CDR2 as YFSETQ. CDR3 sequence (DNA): TGCGCCAGCAGCTTGGAGGGGGCCCGGGGCGAGCAGTACTTC. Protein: CASSLEGARGEQYF.

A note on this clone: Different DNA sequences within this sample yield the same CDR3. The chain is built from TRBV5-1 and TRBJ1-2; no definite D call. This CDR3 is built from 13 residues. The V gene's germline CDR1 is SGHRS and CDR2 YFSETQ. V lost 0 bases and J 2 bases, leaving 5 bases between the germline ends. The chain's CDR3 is CASSLAGNYGYTF. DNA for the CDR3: TGCGCCAGCAGCTTGGCGGGGAACTATGGCTACACCTTC.

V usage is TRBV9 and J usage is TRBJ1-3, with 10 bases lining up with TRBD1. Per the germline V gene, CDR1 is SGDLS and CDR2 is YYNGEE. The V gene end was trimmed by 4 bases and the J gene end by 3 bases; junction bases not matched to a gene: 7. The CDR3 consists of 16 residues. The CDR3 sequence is CASSTQTGGVGNTIYF. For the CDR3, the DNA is TGTGCCAGCAGCACCCAGACAGGGGGCGTTGGAAACACCATATATTTT.

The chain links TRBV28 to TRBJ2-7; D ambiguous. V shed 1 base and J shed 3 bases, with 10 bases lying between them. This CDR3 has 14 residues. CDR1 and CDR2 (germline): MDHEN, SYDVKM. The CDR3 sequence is CASSLFTRHYEQYF. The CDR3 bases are TGTGCCAGCAGTTTATTTACTCGTCACTACGAGCAGTACTTC. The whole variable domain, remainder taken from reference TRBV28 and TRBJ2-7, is DVKVTQSSRYLVKRTGEKVFLECVQDMDHENMFWYRQDPGLGLRLIYFSYDVKMKEKGDIPEGYSVSREKKERFSLILESASTNQTSMYLCASSLFTRHYEQYFGPGTRLTVT.

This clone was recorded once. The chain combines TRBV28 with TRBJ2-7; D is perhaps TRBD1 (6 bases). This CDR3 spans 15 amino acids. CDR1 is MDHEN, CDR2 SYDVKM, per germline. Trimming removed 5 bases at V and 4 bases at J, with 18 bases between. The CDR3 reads CASSPRGQYKYEQYF. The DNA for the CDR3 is TGTGCCAGCAGTCCCCGAGGACAGTATAAATACGAGCAGTACTTC.

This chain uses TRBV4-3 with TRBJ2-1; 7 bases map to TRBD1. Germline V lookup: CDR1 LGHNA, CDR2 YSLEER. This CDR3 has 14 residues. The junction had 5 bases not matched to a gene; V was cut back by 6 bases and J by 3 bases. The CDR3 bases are TGCGCCAGCAGACGGGACAGAGACTACAATGAGCAGTTCTTC. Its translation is CASRRDRDYNEQFF.

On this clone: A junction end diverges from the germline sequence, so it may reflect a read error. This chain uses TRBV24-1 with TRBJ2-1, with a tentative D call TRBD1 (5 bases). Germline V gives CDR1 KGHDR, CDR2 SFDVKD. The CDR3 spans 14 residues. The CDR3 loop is CATSDLQGYNGQFF. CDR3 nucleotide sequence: TGTGCCACCAGTGACCTCCAGGGATACAATGGGCAGTTCTTC.

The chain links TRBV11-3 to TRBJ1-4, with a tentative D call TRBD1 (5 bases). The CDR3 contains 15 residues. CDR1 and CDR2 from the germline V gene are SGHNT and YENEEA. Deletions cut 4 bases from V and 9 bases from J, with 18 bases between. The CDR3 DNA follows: TGTGCCAGCAGCTATAAGGGGAACGAACCGAAAAAACTGTTTTTT. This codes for CASSYKGNEPKKLFF.

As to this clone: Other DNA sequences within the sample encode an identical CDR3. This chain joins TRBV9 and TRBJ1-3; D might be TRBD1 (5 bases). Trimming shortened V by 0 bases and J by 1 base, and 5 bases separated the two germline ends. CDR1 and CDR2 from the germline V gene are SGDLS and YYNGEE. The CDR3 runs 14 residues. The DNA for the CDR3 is TGTGCCAGCAGCGTAGCAGGGTCTGGAAACACCATATATTTT. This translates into CASSVAGSGNTIYF.

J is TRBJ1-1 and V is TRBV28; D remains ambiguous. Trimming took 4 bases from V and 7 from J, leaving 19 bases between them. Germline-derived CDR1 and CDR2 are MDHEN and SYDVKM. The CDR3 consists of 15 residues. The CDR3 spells CASSSLFVMIGEAFF. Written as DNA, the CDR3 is TGTGCCAGCAGTTCCCTCTTCGTCATGATCGGTGAAGCTTTCTTT.

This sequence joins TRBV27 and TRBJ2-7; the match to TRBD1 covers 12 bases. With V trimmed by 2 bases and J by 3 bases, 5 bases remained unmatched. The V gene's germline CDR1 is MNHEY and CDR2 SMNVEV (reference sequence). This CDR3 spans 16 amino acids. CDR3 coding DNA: TGTGCCAGCAGTTTAAAAGGGACAGGGGGCCACTACGAGCAGTACTTC. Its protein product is CASSLKGTGGHYEQYF.

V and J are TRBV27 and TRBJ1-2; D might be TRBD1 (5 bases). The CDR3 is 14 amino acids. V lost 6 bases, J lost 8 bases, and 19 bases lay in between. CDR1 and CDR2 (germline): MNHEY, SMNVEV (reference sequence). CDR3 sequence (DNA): TGTGCCAGCAGGGAATGGGCGGGGACCGGGGGCTACACCTTC. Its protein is CASREWAGTGGYTF.

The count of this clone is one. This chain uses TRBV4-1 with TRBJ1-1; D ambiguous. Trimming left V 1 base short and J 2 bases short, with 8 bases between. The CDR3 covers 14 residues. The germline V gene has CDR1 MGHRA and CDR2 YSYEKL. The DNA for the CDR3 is TGCGCCAGCAGCCAAGTGAGCCCTAACACTGAAGCTTTCTTT. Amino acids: CASSQVSPNTEAFF.